The entry below gives a single TCR beta chain sequence along with its context. The target antigen is unknown. These data belong to a study of a mutant IDH1 vaccine in newly diagnosed glioma. Study observations and caveats: Induction of immune responses by the vaccine occurred in about 93% of patients.

Germline CDR1 and CDR2: SGHRS and YFSETQ. CDR3 size: 15 residues. The trim removed 0 bases at V and 4 bases at J, leaving 1 base unmatched. Sequenced by immunoSEQ multiplex PCR; TCRdb stores in-frame clones only, minus some. The top ten hold approximately 8.2% of the sample, which has 68,000 or so clones, 70% to 80% seen once. The time point denotes: baseline, week 1 (first vaccination visit). Treatment here: pre-vaccination baseline after standard-of-care therapy. The chain recombines TRBV5-1 with TRBJ2-1, with TRBD2 matching over 10 bases. The TCR originated in a man aged 50-60 years with glioma. Sequencing used PBMCs, obtained from a glioma patient treated with radiotherapy, temozolomide or both. This CDR3 is CASSLVAGGYNEQFF. The CDR3 DNA reads as TGCGCCAGCAGCTTGGTAGCGGGGGGTTACAATGAGCAGTTCTTC.